This T cell receptor beta chain is drawn from a study of OX40 agonist ivuxolimab in advanced cancers. Some clones are missing from TCRdb's copy, which holds only in-frame ones; the method was immunoSEQ multiplex PCR. The repertoire holds roughly 25,000 clones, over 60% seen once, with about 17% in the top ten. Study-level points and caveats: Compared with others, partial responders at 0.1-3.0 mg/kg displayed clonal expansion among the lowest.

In regard to this clone: Its antigen remains unidentified.

V was clipped by 0 bases and J by 0 bases, with 17 bases between them. This CDR3 region has 18 residues. Germline CDR1 reads SGHRS; CDR2 reads YFSETQ. The J gene is TRBJ2-3, the V gene TRBV5-1, with D maybe TRBD1 (6 bases). This TCR was sampled from an adult with an advanced solid tumor such as melanoma, head and neck, liver or kidney cancer. The sequences come from CD4+ or CD8+ T cells sorted from blood, collected in a trial of the OX40 agonist ivuxolimab. CDR3 sequence (DNA): TGCGCCAGCAGCTTGGTGCCCCACAGGGCCATAAGCACAGATACGCAGTATTTT. Translating gives CASSLVPHRAISTDTQYF.